This record looks at one T cell receptor beta chain sequence and its context. This sample stems from a study of blood T cell repertoires in COVID-19. On the study more broadly: Sample material is recorded as cDNA or gDNA derived from T cells, B-cell-depleted T cells, or PBMCs.

CDR3 length equals 14 residues. Germline values: CDR1 LNHDA, CDR2 SQIVND (reference sequence). V was trimmed by 2 bases and J by 7 bases, leaving 9 bases between them. In the source study's methods: The assay estimated nucleated cells by amplifying reference gene primers. Sequencing was performed with immunoSEQ multiplex PCR; in TCRdb, only in-frame clones are kept and a portion is missing. That table is the source of V, J and clone size, and D and trimming were worked out from the DNA. The table shows roughly 45,000 clones, with roughly 80% occurring only once. The J gene is TRBJ1-6, the V gene TRBV19, with D unresolved. The receptor was isolated from a woman aged 60 to 75 with acute or convalescent COVID-19. The sample was peripheral blood. The CDR3 protein is CASSIQQENSPLHF. The CDR3 nucleotides read TGTGCCAGTAGTATACAACAAGAAAATTCACCCCTCCACTTT.